These 28 T cell receptor beta chains were sequenced from one sample in a study of T cells in Graves' hyperthyroidism and ophthalmopathy. TCR beta CDR3 sequences were amplified from RNA transcripts. An initial round of RT-PCR targeting the TCR CDR3 relied on the HTBI primer set. TCRdb re-analysed the multiplex PCR reads in MiXCR, keeping a single row per CDR3 protein. The profile covers fewer than 750,000 distinct CDR3 sequences, with over 12% appearing a single time and 3.5% to 4.5% taken by the ten largest. Material: blood. These receptors were obtained from a woman in her thirties or forties with Graves' ophthalmopathy.

The table lists this clonotype with many counts. The V gene is TRBV30, the J gene TRBJ2-5; D remains ambiguous. Germline V gene data show CDR1 as GTSNPN and CDR2 as SVGIG (reference sequence). V was shortened by 3 bases and J by 2 bases, with 7 bases between the two germline ends. The CDR3 consists of 12 residues. CDR3 in DNA: TGTGCCTGGAGCAACTTACAAGAGACCCAGTACTTC. Amino acids: CAWSNLQETQYF.

Comments on this clonotype: A much larger clone lies one base from this, so it may be a read error. This chain uses TRBV27 with TRBJ2-2; D remains ambiguous. Trimming removed 5 bases at V and 0 bases at J, with 10 bases between. Germline assignment: CDR1 MNHEY and CDR2 SMNVEV (reference sequence). The CDR3 is 15 residues long. CDR3 sequence: CASSEHSSNTGELFF. DNA for the CDR3: TGTGCCAGCAGTGAACACTCCTCGAACACCGGGGAGCTGTTTTTT.

The V and J genes are TRBV6-1 and TRBJ2-2; 13 bases agree with TRBD2. V lost 7 bases and J lost 4; bases outside the gene matches: 6. The CDR3 runs to 16 residues. CDR1 and CDR2 (germline): MNHNS, SASEGT. The chain's CDR3 is CASIGLAGAGTGELFF. The CDR3 DNA reads TGTGCCAGCATTGGACTAGCGGGAGCGGGCACCGGGGAGCTGTTTTTT.

The V gene is TRBV19, the J gene TRBJ2-5; D is unresolved. The germline gives CDR1 LNHDA, CDR2 SQIVND (reference sequence). This CDR3 contains 13 residues. V lost 1 base and J lost 3, with 6 bases in between. CDR3 nucleotides: TGTGCCAGTAGTATAGGAGTAGAAGAGACCCAGTACTTC. Its protein is CASSIGVEETQYF.

The sample holds many counts of this clonotype. The chain joins TRBV12-3 or TRBV12-4 to TRBJ1-2; TRBD1 matches at 7 bases. V lost 6 bases, J lost 0 bases, and 4 bases stayed unmatched. The CDR3 totals 14 residues. The CDR3 here is CASSRTGTNYGYTF. CDR3 bases: TGTGCCAGCAGCCGGACAGGTACTAACTATGGCTACACCTTC.

This clonotype was seen at least ten times. CDR3 loop: CASRDQVDTQYF. As DNA, the CDR3 is TGTGCCAGCAGGGATCAGGTGGATACGCAGTATTTT. The J gene is TRBJ2-3, the V gene TRBV6-2 or TRBV6-3, with D unclear. Trimming removed 6 bases from V and 6 bases from J, with 10 bases in between. The length of the CDR3 is 12 residues. Germline CDR1 is MNHEY and CDR2 is SVGEGT.

Only a few counts were recorded for this clonotype. The chain is built from TRBV19 and TRBJ2-7, with D possibly matching TRBD2 (5 bases). CDR3 length: 15 amino acids. Trimming pared 5 bases from V and 3 bases from J, leaving 17 bases between. Germline V gene sequence: CDR1 LNHDA, CDR2 SQIVND (reference sequence). The CDR3 reads CASSPSGRKLYEQYF. As DNA, the CDR3 is TGTGCCAGTAGTCCGAGCGGACGGAAGCTCTACGAGCAGTACTTC.

This clonotype came up a few times. This chain uses TRBV10-1 with TRBJ2-7; 7 nucleotides line up with TRBD2. Trimming took 3 bases from V and 2 from J; bases not matched to a gene: 7. This CDR3 comprises 15 residues. Germline values: CDR1 WNHNN, CDR2 SYGVQD (reference sequence). The DNA for the CDR3 is TGCGCCAGCAGTGATTCCCGGGGAGGGGCCTACGAGCAGTACTTC. This gives the protein CASSDSRGGAYEQYF.

The table lists this clonotype with a few counts. V gene TRBV10-3 combines with J gene TRBJ2-5, with 10 bases aligning to TRBD2. Trimming took 4 bases from V and 1 from J; bases not matched to a gene: 3. The CDR3 has 15 amino acids. Germline CDR1 ENHRY, CDR2 SYGVKD. CDR3 amino acids: CAISVSGRTQETQYF. DNA of the CDR3: TGTGCCATCAGTGTTAGCGGGAGGACCCAAGAGACCCAGTACTTC.

The CDR3 nucleotides are TGTGCCAGCAGCTTGTCCGGGTTAGGCTACGAGCAGTACTTC. Translated, it gives CASSLSGLGYEQYF. The V gene is TRBV7-2, the J gene TRBJ2-7; D is unresolved. Germline assignment: CDR1 SGHTA and CDR2 FQGNSA. V dropped 3 bases and J dropped 3 bases, with 12 bases sitting between them. This CDR3 has 14 residues. Using reference TRBV7-2 and TRBJ2-7 for the parts outside the CDR3, the full variable domain is GAGVSQSPSNKVTEKGKDVELRCDPISGHTALYWYRQSLGQGLEFLIYFQGNSAPDKSGLPSDRFSAERTGGSVSTLTIQRTQQEDSAVYLCASSLSGLGYEQYFGPGTRLTVT.

In this sample, this clonotype turned up many times. This chain uses TRBV2 with TRBJ2-7; TRBD2 agrees at 8 bases. Trimming at V came to 4 bases and at J to 5 bases, leaving 10 bases not matched to a gene. Germline values: CDR1 SNHLY, CDR2 FYNNEI. This CDR3 contains 15 residues. In DNA form, the CDR3 reads TGTGCCAGCAGTGGAACTAGCGGATCCGGTCACGAGCAGTACTTC. This gives the protein CASSGTSGSGHEQYF.

The chain couples TRBV19 to TRBJ2-2; either TRBD1 or TRBD2 may fit D (6 bases each). Germline CDR1 and CDR2: LNHDA and SQIVND (reference sequence). Deletions cut 3 bases from V and 4 bases from J, with 12 bases between. The CDR3 contains 15 residues. Written as DNA, the CDR3 is TGTGCCAGTAGTATTTGGGGGGCGGCCACCGGGGAGCTGTTTTTT. Protein: CASSIWGAATGELFF.

The chain links TRBV29-1 to TRBJ1-5; D may be TRBD1 (5 bases). V gave up 4 bases and J gave up 0 bases, with 16 bases separating them. CDR3 length equals 16 residues. Germline V lookup: CDR1 SQVTM, CDR2 ANQGSEA. The CDR3: CSVGGHIVYSNQPQHF. In DNA form, the CDR3 reads TGCAGCGTTGGAGGACATATAGTATATAGCAATCAGCCCCAGCATTTT.

The sample holds many counts of this clonotype. V and J are TRBV29-1 and TRBJ1-2; 11 bases are a match to TRBD1. The CDR3 has 13 amino acids. Germline assignment: CDR1 SQVTM and CDR2 ANQGSEA. V gave up 5 bases and J gave up 4 bases; unmatched junction bases: 3. CDR3 nucleotide sequence: TGCAGCGTTCGGACAGGGGGCCGCTATGGCTACACCTTC. Protein: CSVRTGGRYGYTF.

Ten or more counts support this clonotype. This chain connects TRBV20-1 to TRBJ1-1; 8 bases line up with TRBD1. The V and J ends lost 0 bases and 5 bases, in that order; junction bases with no gene match: 8. This CDR3 comprises 15 residues. CDR1 and CDR2 from the germline V gene are DFQATT and SNEGSKA (reference sequence). The CDR3 is CSARDRRTGWTEAFF. CDR3 sequence (DNA): TGCAGTGCTAGAGATCGCCGGACAGGGTGGACTGAAGCTTTCTTT.

The sample holds a few counts of this clonotype. J is TRBJ1-1 and V is TRBV5-4; a weak D match, TRBD1 (5 bases). The CDR3 runs 15 residues. Germline values: CDR1 SGHNT, CDR2 YYREEE (reference sequence). V was cut by 0 bases and J by 5 bases, with 14 bases left in between. CDR3: CASSLGSGQGTEAFF. CDR3 coding DNA: TGTGCCAGCAGCTTGGGGTCAGGGCAGGGTACTGAAGCTTTCTTT.

In its sample, this clonotype was seen a few times. V is TRBV6-4 and J is TRBJ1-1; TRBD1 is a possible D gene (5 bases). The CDR3 covers 13 residues. With 7 bases removed from V and 2 bases from J, the gap between germline ends came to 11 bases. Germline V lookup: CDR1 MRHNA, CDR2 SNTAGT. Here the CDR3 DNA reads TGTGCCAGCATCGGGACGGTTAACACTGAAGCTTTCTTT. It specifies CASIGTVNTEAFF.

This clonotype showed up many times. This rearrangement joins TRBV6-5 to TRBJ1-1; no reliable D call. CDR1 MNHEY and CDR2 SVGAGI come from the germline V gene. V was shortened by 4 bases and J by 3 bases, with 12 bases between the two germline ends. The CDR3 runs 14 residues. CDR3 residues: CASSSVLGYTEAFF. CDR3 sequence (DNA): TGTGCCAGCAGTTCCGTCTTGGGGTACACTGAAGCTTTCTTT.

This clonotype was counted ten times or more. This chain links TRBV6-1 with TRBJ2-7; 10 bases match TRBD2. Germline V gives CDR1 MNHNS, CDR2 SASEGT. The CDR3 has 15 residues. V lost 5 bases to trimming and J lost 5 bases; unmatched junction nucleotides: 9. Here the CDR3 reads CASSPRTSGPNEQYF. In nucleotides, the CDR3 is TGTGCCAGCAGTCCCAGGACTAGCGGTCCAAACGAGCAGTACTTC.

This clonotype was seen a handful of times. CDR3 nucleotide sequence: TGCAGTGCTAGCTGGACAGGTTCCTCCTATAATTCACCCCTCCACTTT. Translated: CSASWTGSSYNSPLHF. The chain carries TRBV20-1 and TRBJ1-6, with 7 bases fitting TRBD1. CDR3 length: 16 residues. Losses at the gene ends were 3 bases for V and 0 bases for J; bases not matched to a gene: 5. Germline CDR1 is DFQATT and CDR2 is SNEGSKA (reference sequence).

The chain links TRBV28 to TRBJ2-5; 12 nucleotides agree with TRBD1. CDR1 MDHEN and CDR2 SYDVKM come from the germline V gene. There are 17 residues in the CDR3. The V gene end was trimmed by 10 bases and the J gene end by 2 bases; junction bases not matched to a gene: 14. The CDR3 DNA is TGTGCCACGCTGCCCGGGACAGGGGGCCGGAGACAAGAGACCCAGTACTTC. Its translation is CATLPGTGGRRQETQYF.

A few counts support this clonotype. The chain links TRBV6-1 to TRBJ2-7; 8 bases agree with TRBD2. This CDR3 contains 15 residues. Germline V gene sequence: CDR1 MNHNS, CDR2 SASEGT. The junction had 8 bases not matched to a gene; V was cut back by 5 bases and J by 2 bases. In nucleotides, the CDR3 is TGTGCCAGCAGTCCCCGAGCGGGAGACCCCTACGAGCAGTACTTC. It specifies CASSPRAGDPYEQYF.

This clonotype was counted ten times or more. The genes are TRBV12-3 or TRBV12-4 and TRBJ2-7; 7 nucleotides line up with TRBD1. With 6 bases clipped from V and 2 bases from J, the junction kept 7 bases outside the gene matches. The CDR3 length is 14 residues. The CDR3 DNA reads as TGTGCCAGCAGATCCGGGACAGAGACCTACGAGCAGTACTTC. Translation: CASRSGTETYEQYF.

In its sample, this clonotype was seen many times. This chain links TRBV7-9 with TRBJ2-3; 11 bases line up with TRBD2. The CDR3 sequence is 16 residues long. In germline, CDR1 is SEHNR, CDR2 FQNEAQ (reference sequence). Trimming at V came to 4 bases and at J to 3 bases, leaving 6 bases not matched to a gene. CDR3 coding DNA: TGTGCCAGCAGCTGGACCGTAGCGGGAGGGACAGATACGCAGTATTTT. Amino acid sequence: CASSWTVAGGTDTQYF.

With respect to this clonotype: A much more abundant neighbour one base away suggests this may be a read error. The chain uses TRBV2 and TRBJ2-7; a possible D gene is TRBD1 (5 bases). The CDR3 consists of 12 residues. Trimming shortened V by 7 bases and J by 4 bases, and 11 bases separated the two germline ends. The V gene's germline CDR1 is SNHLY and CDR2 FYNNEI. The CDR3 bases are TGTGCCAGCAAGTGCAGGGAATACGAGCAGTACTTC. Amino acids: CASKCREYEQYF.

Worth noting for this clonotype: This is likely a read error, given that the CDR3 carries no conserved phenylalanine or tryptophan at its end. The rearrangement links TRBV28 to TRBJ1-1; no firm D call. V was shortened by 3 bases and J by 1 base, with 6 bases between the two germline ends. Germline values: CDR1 MDHEN, CDR2 SYDVKM. The CDR3 consists of 13 residues. The CDR3 bases are TGTGCCAGCAGTTTGGGAGGGAACACTGAAGCTTTCCTT. Translated, it gives CASSLGGNTEAFL.

This clonotype showed up many times. This may arise from a read error, as a much more abundant clone is one base away. The V call is TRBV12-3 or TRBV12-4, the J call TRBJ1-1; D possibly corresponds to TRBD1 (6 bases). This CDR3 has 13 residues. Between the trimmed V and J ends, which lost 6 bases and 0 bases, there was a span of 8 bases. The CDR3 region has the DNA TGTGCCAGCAGAGGGACATTGAACACTGAAGCTTTCTTT. Translation: CASRGTLNTEAFF.

This clonotype appeared a single time. CDR3 sequence: CASSGNRGANTGELFF. CDR3 coding DNA: TGTGCCAGCAGTGGGAATCGGGGCGCGAACACCGGGGAGCTGTTTTTT. The genes are TRBV12-3 or TRBV12-4 and TRBJ2-2; either TRBD1 or TRBD2 may supply D (5 bases each). Between the trimmed V and J ends, which lost 5 bases and 0 bases, there was a span of 13 bases. The CDR3 is made up of 16 amino acids.